This passage covers 21 T cell receptor beta chains from one sample sequenced in a study. One entry per CDR3 protein, called by TCRdb with MiXCR from the reads. The table records 6,500 to 7,500 distinct CDR3 sequences, 32% of them present only once. Sequenced: blood. The receptors shown here come from a human donor.

By sample share, this clonotype is medium-sized. This rearrangement joins TRBV29-1 to TRBJ2-7, with a possible D match to TRBD1 (6 bases). Trimming stripped 8 bases from V and 6 bases from J, with 14 bases between. Looked up from germline, CDR1 is SQVTM and CDR2 is ANQGSEA. The CDR3 loop spans 11 amino acids. The CDR3 is CSSYRDGEQYF. CDR3 DNA: TGCAGCTCATACAGGGACGGCGAGCAGTACTTC.

V and J are TRBV29-1 and TRBJ1-1; the D gene is possibly TRBD1 (5 bases). The CDR3 consists of 12 residues. Germline lookup yields CDR1 SQVTM and CDR2 ANQGSEA. V lost 6 bases and J lost 6, with 14 bases in between. CDR3 nucleotides: TGCAGCGTCATCCCCGGACAAGCTGAAGCTTTCTTT. Translating gives CSVIPGQAEAFF.

The chain carries TRBV29-1 and TRBJ2-3; the match to TRBD2 covers 7 bases. Trimming removed 6 bases from V and 11 bases from J; junction bases left unmatched: 20. This CDR3 has 15 amino acids. The germline V gene encodes CDR1 SQVTM and CDR2 ANQGSEA. CDR3: CSVRGLEGSYNEQYF. In DNA, the CDR3 is TGCAGCGTCAGAGGACTAGAGGGCTCCTACAATGAGCAGTATTTT.

Sample share makes this clonotype medium-sized. The V call is TRBV20-1, the J call TRBJ2-3, with 8 bases aligning to TRBD2. J lost 6 bases, V lost 5 bases, and 19 bases had no gene match. Germline CDR1 reads DFQATT; CDR2 reads SNEGSKA (reference sequence). CDR3 length: 17 amino acids. In DNA form, the CDR3 reads TGCAGTGCTCCTAATCCAAGACTAGCGCTTCTTGGGGATACGCAGTATTTT. Its translation is CSAPNPRLALLGDTQYF.

This clonotype was counted a single time. J is TRBJ1-1 and V is TRBV6-5; D may be TRBD1 (5 bases). This CDR3 spans 21 amino acids. Deletions cut 4 bases from V and 0 bases from J, with 30 bases between. Germline V gene data show CDR1 as MNHEY and CDR2 as SVGAGI. CDR3 nucleotide sequence: TGTGCCAGCAGTTCGATAAGCGGCCGCCATGGAGGGGTCTCGATGAACACTGAAGCTTTCTTT. This gives the protein CASSSISGRHGGVSMNTEAFF.

This rearrangement joins TRBV29-1 to TRBJ2-5, with 7 bases aligning to TRBD1. The length of the CDR3 is 14 residues. Looked up from germline, CDR1 is SQVTM and CDR2 is ANQGSEA. V lost 8 bases, J lost 2 bases, and 11 bases stayed unmatched. The CDR3, as DNA: TGCAGCTTTACGACAGGGATAAATCAAGAGACCCAGTACTTC. Its protein is CSFTTGINQETQYF.

The V call is TRBV4-2, the J call TRBJ2-1; 12 nucleotides align to TRBD2. Germline values: CDR1 LGHNA, CDR2 YNFKEQ. The CDR3 totals 16 residues. V gave up 3 bases and J gave up 4 bases; unmatched junction bases: 4. DNA for the CDR3: TGTGCCAGCAGCCAGGAGACTAGCGGGAGTTACAATGAGCAGTTCTTC. Translated, it gives CASSQETSGSYNEQFF.

This clonotype is termed medium-sized. The chain carries TRBV5-1 and TRBJ2-7; D ambiguous. The CDR3 is 13 amino acids. Trimming removed 3 bases at V and 6 bases at J, with 13 bases between. CDR1 and CDR2 (germline): SGHRS, YFSETQ. The CDR3 nucleotides are TGCGCCAGCAGCTATGGGTCGACTGGCGAGCAGTACTTC. It yields the protein CASSYGSTGEQYF.

V and J are TRBV29-1 and TRBJ2-3, with 11 nucleotides matching TRBD2. The CDR3 is 13 residues long. V trimming: 8 bases; J trimming: 2 bases; junction bases outside the gene matches: 3. The germline CDR1 and CDR2 sequences are SQVTM and ANQGSEA. CDR3 bases: TGCAGCCCTAGCGGGAGGCTCACAGATACGCAGTATTTT. The encoded protein is CSPSGRLTDTQYF.

This clonotype ranks as medium-sized (0.01 to 0.1%). This chain uses TRBV30 with TRBJ2-1, with D possibly TRBD2 on 6 matching bases. Trimming cost V 0 bases and J 5 bases, with 17 bases left between them. The germline CDR1 and CDR2 sequences are GTSNPN and SVGIG (reference sequence). The CDR3 is 16 residues long. CDR3 DNA: TGTGCCTGGAGTGTAGTAGCGGCGAGGGGCGACAATGAGCAGTTCTTC. It yields the protein CAWSVVAARGDNEQFF.

Concerning this clonotype itself: No DNA is shown, since the ends of the CDR3 on it are uncertain; the CDR3 is the one TCRdb lists. The chain has TRBV29-1 and TRBJ1-2; the D call in the table, TRBD1, was not verified against the DNA. The CDR3 comprises 23 residues, both ends counted. In germline, CDR1 is SQVTM, CDR2 ANQGSEA. The CDR3 region is CSVEHRSQGEKLFFGSGNYGYTF.

With respect to this clonotype: The CDR3 does not end in the conserved phenylalanine or tryptophan, so this is likely a read error. It is unclear where the CDR3 begins or ends on the DNA, so no DNA is shown, and the CDR3 is as TCRdb lists it. The chain is built from TRBV20-1 and TRBJ1-6. 10 amino acids form the CDR3, both terminal residues included. Germline V gives CDR1 DFQATT, CDR2 SNEGSKA (reference sequence). The CDR3: CSAPPGGSNV.

This clonotype is judged medium-sized. This chain uses TRBV29-1 with TRBJ2-7; 9 bases map to TRBD2. V lost 6 bases to trimming and J lost 5 bases; unmatched junction nucleotides: 11. The CDR3 length is 14 residues. In germline, CDR1 is SQVTM, CDR2 ANQGSEA. CDR3 amino acids: CSVQVAGALDEQYF. CDR3 nucleotide sequence: TGCAGCGTCCAGGTAGCGGGAGCCCTCGACGAGCAGTACTTC.

This clonotype was counted a single time. The chain uses TRBV11-1 and TRBJ2-7; 8 nucleotides agree with TRBD1. V shed 5 bases and J 3 bases; nucleotides not matched to a gene: 9. The CDR3 loop spans 15 amino acids. The germline gives CDR1 SGHAT, CDR2 FQDESV (reference sequence). Here the CDR3 DNA reads TGTGCCAGCAGCCCTTCGGGGACAGGAGGCTACGAGCAGTACTTC. Amino acid sequence: CASSPSGTGGYEQYF.

This clonotype was seen once. The chain joins TRBV12-3 or TRBV12-4 to TRBJ2-1; 8 nucleotides agree with TRBD2. Trimming at V came to 0 bases and at J to 7 bases, leaving 2 bases not matched to a gene. The CDR3 consists of 14 residues. This CDR3 reads CASSLAGRANEQFF. The DNA for the CDR3 is TGTGCCAGCAGTTTAGCCGGGAGGGCTAATGAGCAGTTCTTC.

This clonotype has a count of ten or more. V is TRBV30 and J is TRBJ1-2; D is unclear. Trimming pared 4 bases from V and 0 bases from J, leaving 15 bases between. The germline V gene encodes CDR1 GTSNPN and CDR2 SVGIG (reference sequence). The CDR3 spans 15 residues. Here the CDR3 reads CAWIGGKIPNYGYTF. The CDR3 DNA reads as TGTGCCTGGATCGGAGGGAAGATCCCTAACTATGGCTACACCTTC. Based on the CDR3 plus reference TRBV30 and TRBJ1-2, the full variable domain is SQTIHQWPATLVQPVGSPLSLECTVEGTSNPNLYWYRQAAGRGLQLLFYSVGIGQISSEVPQNLSASRPQDRQFILSSKKLLLSDSGFYLCAWIGGKIPNYGYTFGSGTRLTVV.

Many counts were recorded for this clonotype. The chain carries TRBV19 and TRBJ1-1, with 7 bases aligning to TRBD1. V gave up 3 bases and J gave up 0 bases; unmatched junction bases: 4. Per germline, CDR1 LNHDA and CDR2 SQIVND (reference sequence). This CDR3 has 15 amino acids. CDR3 in DNA: TGTGCCAGTAGTATCGCGGGACAGATGAACACTGAAGCTTTCTTT. Protein: CASSIAGQMNTEAFF.

This clonotype is deemed medium-sized. V is TRBV14 and J is TRBJ2-7, with D unclear. The CDR3 extends over 12 amino acids. Trimming left V 4 bases short and J 8 bases short, with 12 bases between. CDR1 and CDR2 from the germline V gene are SGHDN and FVKESK. This chain's CDR3 is CASSPRGVKQYF. In nucleotides, the CDR3 is TGTGCCAGCAGCCCCCGTGGGGTCAAGCAGTACTTC.

The chain is built from TRBV29-1 and TRBJ1-1; perhaps TRBD1 as D (5 bases). Germline CDR1 SQVTM, CDR2 ANQGSEA. The CDR3 loop spans 13 amino acids. Trimming pared 7 bases from V and 2 bases from J, leaving 14 bases between. DNA of the CDR3: TGCAGCGAAACCAGAGGGGTTAACACTGAAGCTTTCTTT. Amino acids: CSETRGVNTEAFF. The full variable domain, with the rest looked up from reference TRBV29-1 and TRBJ1-1, is SAVISQKPSRDICQRGTSLTIQCQVDSQVTMMFWYRQQPGQSLTLIATANQGSEATYESGFVIDKFPISRPNLTFSTLTVSNMSPEDSSIYLCSETRGVNTEAFFGQGTRLTVV.

This clonotype was counted many times. The V gene is TRBV30, the J gene TRBJ2-3; 13 positions match TRBD2. The CDR3 extends over 15 amino acids. Germline assignment: CDR1 GTSNPN and CDR2 SVGIG (reference sequence). Trimming at V came to 4 bases and at J to 5 bases, leaving 6 bases not matched to a gene. CDR3 in DNA: TGTGCCTGGATCTCCGGACTAGCGGGAGAAGATACGCAGTATTTT. This codes for CAWISGLAGEDTQYF.

The chain uses TRBV4-2 and TRBJ2-5; tentative D call: TRBD2 (6 bases). CDR1 is LGHNA and CDR2 is YNFKEQ in the germline V gene. CDR3 length: 13 residues. V was cut by 3 bases and J by 5 bases, with 10 bases left in between. CDR3 residues: CASSHGGTETQYF. Written as DNA, the CDR3 is TGTGCCAGCAGCCATGGAGGGACGGAGACCCAGTACTTC.